The subject of this entry is one T cell receptor beta chain. The missing conserved phenylalanine or tryptophan at the end of this CDR3 makes a read error likely. The sample comes from a study of T cells in Graves' hyperthyroidism and ophthalmopathy. This CDR3 spans 15 amino acids. From germline, CDR1 is SEHNR and CDR2 FQNEAQ (reference sequence). V lost 8 bases to trimming and J lost 0 bases, with 14 bases between them. The source material, RNA transcripts, was used to amplify TCR beta CDR3 regions. HTBI primers drove first-round RT-PCR of the TCR CDR3. TCRdb re-derived calls from the multiplex PCR reads in MiXCR, one entry per CDR3 protein. Here the sample spans about 770,000 distinct CDR3 sequences, approximately 18% being singletons.

This sequence originates from a woman between 50 and 59 years old with Graves' hyperthyroidism that later progressed to Graves' ophthalmopathy. The gene calls are TRBV7-9 and TRBJ1-5; D is uncertain. The sequencing input was blood. As DNA, the CDR3 is TGTGCCAGCGTGGACGGAACTCATAGCAATCAGCCCCAGCATTCT. As protein: CASVDGTHSNQPQHS.